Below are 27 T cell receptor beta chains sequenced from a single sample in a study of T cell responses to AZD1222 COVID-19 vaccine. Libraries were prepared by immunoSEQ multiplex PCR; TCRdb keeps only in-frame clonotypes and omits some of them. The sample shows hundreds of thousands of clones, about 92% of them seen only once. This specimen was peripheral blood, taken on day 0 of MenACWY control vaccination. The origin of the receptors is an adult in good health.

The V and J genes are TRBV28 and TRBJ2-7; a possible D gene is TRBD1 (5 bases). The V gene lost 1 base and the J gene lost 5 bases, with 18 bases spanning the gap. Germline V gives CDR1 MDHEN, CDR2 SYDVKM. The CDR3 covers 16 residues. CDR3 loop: CASSLYYKGLNHEQYF. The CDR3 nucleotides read TGTGCCAGCAGTTTATATTATAAGGGGCTGAACCACGAGCAGTACTTC.

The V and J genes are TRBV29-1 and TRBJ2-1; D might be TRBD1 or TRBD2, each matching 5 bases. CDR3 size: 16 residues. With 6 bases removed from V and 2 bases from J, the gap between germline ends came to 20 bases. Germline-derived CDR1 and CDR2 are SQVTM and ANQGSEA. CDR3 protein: CSVARGPLGPYNEQFF. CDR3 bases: TGCAGCGTCGCCCGGGGCCCTTTGGGGCCCTACAATGAGCAGTTCTTC.

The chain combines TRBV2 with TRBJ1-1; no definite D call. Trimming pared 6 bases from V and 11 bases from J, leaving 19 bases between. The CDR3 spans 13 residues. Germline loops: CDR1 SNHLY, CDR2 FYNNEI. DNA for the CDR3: TGTGCCAGCAGGCCCGGTGCGGCGAATTCGGCTTTCTTT. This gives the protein CASRPGAANSAFF.

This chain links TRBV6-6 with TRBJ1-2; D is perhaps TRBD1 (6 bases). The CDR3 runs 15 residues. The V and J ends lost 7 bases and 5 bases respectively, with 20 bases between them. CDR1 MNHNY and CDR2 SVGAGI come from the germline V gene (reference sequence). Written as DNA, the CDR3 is TGTGCCAGCACCCTGAGGAGGGGGGAGGGGTATGGCTACACCTTC. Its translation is CASTLRRGEGYGYTF.

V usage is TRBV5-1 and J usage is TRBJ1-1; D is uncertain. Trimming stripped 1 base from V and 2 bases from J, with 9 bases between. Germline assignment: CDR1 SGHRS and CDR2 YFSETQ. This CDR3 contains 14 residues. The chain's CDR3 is CASSLIEGNTEAFF. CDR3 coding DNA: TGCGCCAGCAGCTTGATAGAGGGCAACACTGAAGCTTTCTTT. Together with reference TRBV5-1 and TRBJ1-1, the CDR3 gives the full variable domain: KAGVTQTPRYLIKTRGQQVTLSCSPISGHRSVSWYQQTPGQGLQFLFEYFSETQRNKGNFPGRFSGRQFSNSRSEMNVSTLELGDSALYLCASSLIEGNTEAFFGQGTRLTVV.

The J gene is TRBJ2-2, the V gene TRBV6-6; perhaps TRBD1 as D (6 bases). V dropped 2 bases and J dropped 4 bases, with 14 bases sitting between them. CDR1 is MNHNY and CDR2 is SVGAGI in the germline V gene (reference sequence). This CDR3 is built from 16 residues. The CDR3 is CASSYDRLGGTGELFF. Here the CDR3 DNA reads TGTGCCAGCAGTTACGACAGGTTAGGGGGCACCGGGGAGCTGTTTTTT.

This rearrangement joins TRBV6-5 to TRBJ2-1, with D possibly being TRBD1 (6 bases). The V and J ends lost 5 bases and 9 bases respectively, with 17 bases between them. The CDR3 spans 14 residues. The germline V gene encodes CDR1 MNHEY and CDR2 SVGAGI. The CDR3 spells CASSLPRTVGEQFF. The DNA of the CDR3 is TGTGCCAGCAGTCTACCTCGGACAGTCGGTGAGCAGTTCTTC.

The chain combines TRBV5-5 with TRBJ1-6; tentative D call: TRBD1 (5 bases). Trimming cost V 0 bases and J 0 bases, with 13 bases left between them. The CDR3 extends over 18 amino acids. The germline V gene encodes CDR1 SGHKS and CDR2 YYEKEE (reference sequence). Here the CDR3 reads CASSLEGLLSSYNSPLHF. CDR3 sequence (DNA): TGTGCCAGCAGCTTGGAGGGACTCCTGAGCTCCTATAATTCACCCCTCCACTTT.

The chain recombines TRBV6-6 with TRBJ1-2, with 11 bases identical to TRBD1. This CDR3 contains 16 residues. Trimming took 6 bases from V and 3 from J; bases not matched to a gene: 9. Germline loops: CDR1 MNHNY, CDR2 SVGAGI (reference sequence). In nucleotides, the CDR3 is TGTGCCAGCAGCCAAAGGACAGGGGGCAAATACTATGGCTACACCTTC. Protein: CASSQRTGGKYYGYTF.

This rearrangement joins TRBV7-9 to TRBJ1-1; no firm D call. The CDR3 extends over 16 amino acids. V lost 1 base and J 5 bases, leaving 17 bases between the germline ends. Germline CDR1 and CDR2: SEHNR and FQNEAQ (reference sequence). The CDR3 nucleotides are TGTGCCAGCAGCTTAGGGCCCGGGGTAAGGGAGACTGAAGCTTTCTTT. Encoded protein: CASSLGPGVRETEAFF.

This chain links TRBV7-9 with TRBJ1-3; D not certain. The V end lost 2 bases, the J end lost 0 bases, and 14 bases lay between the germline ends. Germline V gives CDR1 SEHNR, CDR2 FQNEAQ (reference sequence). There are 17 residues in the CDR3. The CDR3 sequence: CASSLLVGIHSGNTIYF. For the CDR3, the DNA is TGTGCCAGCAGCTTACTAGTGGGCATTCACTCTGGAAACACCATATATTTT.

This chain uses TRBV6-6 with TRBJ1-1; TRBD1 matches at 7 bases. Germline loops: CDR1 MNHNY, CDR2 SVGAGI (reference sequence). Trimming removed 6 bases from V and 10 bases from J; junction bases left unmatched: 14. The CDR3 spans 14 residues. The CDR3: CASSNPGQVSTAFF. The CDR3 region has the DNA TGTGCCAGCAGCAACCCCGGACAGGTGTCAACAGCTTTCTTT.

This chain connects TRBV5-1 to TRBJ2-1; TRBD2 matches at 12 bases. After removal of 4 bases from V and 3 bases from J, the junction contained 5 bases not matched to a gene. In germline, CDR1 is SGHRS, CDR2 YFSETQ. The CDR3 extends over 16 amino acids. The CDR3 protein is CASSVTSGGSYNEQFF. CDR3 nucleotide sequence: TGCGCCAGCAGCGTGACTAGCGGGGGTAGCTACAATGAGCAGTTCTTC.

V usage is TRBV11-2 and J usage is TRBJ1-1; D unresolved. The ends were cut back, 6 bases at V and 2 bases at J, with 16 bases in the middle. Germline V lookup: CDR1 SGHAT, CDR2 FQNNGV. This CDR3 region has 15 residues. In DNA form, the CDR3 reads TGTGCCAGCAGTCTCGGGAAGGGAGGTAACACTGAAGCTTTCTTT. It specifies CASSLGKGGNTEAFF.

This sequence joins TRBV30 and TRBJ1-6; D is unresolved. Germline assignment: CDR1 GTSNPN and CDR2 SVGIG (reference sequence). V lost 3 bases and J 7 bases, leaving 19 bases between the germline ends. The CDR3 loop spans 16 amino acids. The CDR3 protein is CAWSIRSGRLNSPLHF. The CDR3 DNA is TGTGCCTGGAGCATTCGGAGTGGCCGTCTGAATTCACCCCTCCACTTT.

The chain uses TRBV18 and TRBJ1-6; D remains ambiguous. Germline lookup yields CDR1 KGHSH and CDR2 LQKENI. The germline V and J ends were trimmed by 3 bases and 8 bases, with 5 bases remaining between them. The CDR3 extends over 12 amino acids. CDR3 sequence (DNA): TGTGCCAGCTCACCTAGGGATTCACCCCTCCACTTT. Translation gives CASSPRDSPLHF.

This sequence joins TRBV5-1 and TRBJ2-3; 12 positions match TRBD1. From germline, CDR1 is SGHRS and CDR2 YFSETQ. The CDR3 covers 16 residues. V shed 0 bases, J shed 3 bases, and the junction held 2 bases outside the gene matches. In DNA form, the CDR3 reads TGCGCCAGCAGCTTGGGGGACAGGGGGCCAACAGATACGCAGTATTTT. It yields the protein CASSLGDRGPTDTQYF.

CDR3 sequence: CASSDSSFYGYTF. The CDR3 DNA reads as TGTGCCAGCAGTGATAGCTCCTTCTATGGCTACACCTTC. The genes are TRBV2 and TRBJ1-2, with D unresolved. The germline CDR1 and CDR2 sequences are SNHLY and FYNNEI. The CDR3 covers 13 residues. The germline V and J ends were trimmed by 3 bases and 4 bases, with 9 bases remaining between them.

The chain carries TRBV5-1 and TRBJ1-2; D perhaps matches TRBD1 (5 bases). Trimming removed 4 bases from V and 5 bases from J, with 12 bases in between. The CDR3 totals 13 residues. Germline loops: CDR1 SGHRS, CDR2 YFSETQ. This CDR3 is CASSRGRRYGYTF. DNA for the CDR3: TGCGCCAGCAGCAGGGGACGGAGATATGGCTACACCTTC.

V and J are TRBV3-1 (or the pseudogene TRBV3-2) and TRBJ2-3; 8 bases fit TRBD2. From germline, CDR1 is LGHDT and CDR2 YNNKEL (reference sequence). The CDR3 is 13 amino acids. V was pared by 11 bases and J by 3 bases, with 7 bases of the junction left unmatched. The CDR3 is CASGGIKTDTQYF. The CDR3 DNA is TGTGCCTCGGGAGGGATAAAGACAGATACGCAGTATTTT.

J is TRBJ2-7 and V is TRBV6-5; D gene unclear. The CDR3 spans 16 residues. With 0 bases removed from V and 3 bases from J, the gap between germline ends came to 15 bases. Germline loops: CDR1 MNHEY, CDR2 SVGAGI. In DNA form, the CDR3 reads TGTGCCAGCAGTTACTCGACAAGCCAACTCGGCTACGAGCAGTACTTC. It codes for CASSYSTSQLGYEQYF.

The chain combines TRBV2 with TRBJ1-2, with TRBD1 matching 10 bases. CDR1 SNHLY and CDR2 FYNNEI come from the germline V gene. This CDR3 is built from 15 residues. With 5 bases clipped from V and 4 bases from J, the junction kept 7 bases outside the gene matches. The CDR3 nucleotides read TGTGCCAGCAGTTCCCGGGACAGGGGCACCTATGGCTACACCTTC. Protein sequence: CASSSRDRGTYGYTF. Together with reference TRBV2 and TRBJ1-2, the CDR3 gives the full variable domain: EPEVTQTPSHQVTQMGQEVILRCVPISNHLYFYWYRQILGQKVEFLVSFYNNEISEKSEIFDDQFSVERPDGSNFTLKIRSTKLEDSAMYFCASSSRDRGTYGYTFGSGTRLTVV.

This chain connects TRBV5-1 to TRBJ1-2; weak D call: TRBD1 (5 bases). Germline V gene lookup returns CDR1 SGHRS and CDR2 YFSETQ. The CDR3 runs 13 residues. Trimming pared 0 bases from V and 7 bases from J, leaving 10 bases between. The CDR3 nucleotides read TGCGCCAGCAGCTTGGAAACCGGGGCTGGCTACACCTTC. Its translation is CASSLETGAGYTF.

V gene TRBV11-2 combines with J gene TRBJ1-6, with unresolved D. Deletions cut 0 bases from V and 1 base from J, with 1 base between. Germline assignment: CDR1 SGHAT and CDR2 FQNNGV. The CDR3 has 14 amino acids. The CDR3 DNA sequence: TGTGCCAGCAGCTTAGATTCCTATAATTCACCCCTCCACTTT. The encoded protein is CASSLDSYNSPLHF.

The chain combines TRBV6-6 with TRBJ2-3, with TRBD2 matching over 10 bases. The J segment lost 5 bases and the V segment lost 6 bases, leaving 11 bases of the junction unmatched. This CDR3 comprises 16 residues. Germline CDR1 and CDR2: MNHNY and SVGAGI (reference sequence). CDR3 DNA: TGTGCCAGCAGCCGCGGCCAAGCGGGGGGGCAAGATACGCAGTATTTT. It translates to CASSRGQAGGQDTQYF.

CDR3 loop: CASRKTGNNQPQHF. The CDR3 DNA follows: TGTGCCAGCAGAAAGACAGGGAACAATCAGCCCCAGCATTTT. This rearrangement joins TRBV6-5 to TRBJ1-5; the match to TRBD1 covers 7 bases. CDR1 is MNHEY and CDR2 is SVGAGI in the germline V gene. J gave up 3 bases and V 6 bases, and 5 bases lay outside the gene matches. The CDR3 sequence is 14 residues long.

The CDR3 DNA reads TGTGCCAGCAGCCCCGGAGGGGGGTCACCCCTCCACTTT. It specifies CASSPGGGSPLHF. V gene TRBV4-2 combines with J gene TRBJ1-6; possibly TRBD1 for D (6 bases). Between the trimmed V and J ends, which lost 4 bases and 10 bases, there was a span of 11 bases. The CDR3 contains 13 residues. Germline V gives CDR1 LGHNA, CDR2 YNFKEQ.